A single TCR beta chain is shown here with its context. These data originate in a study of blood T cell repertoires in COVID-19. The wider study: The United States, Italy and Spain provided the acute and convalescent COVID-19 samples. From T cells, B-cell-depleted T cells, or PBMCs came the material, which was cDNA or gDNA.

Either two negative PCRs, clearance, or symptom resolution qualified Cohort 3 donors as recovered. This CDR3 is 15 amino acids long. Looked up from germline, CDR1 is KGHSH and CDR2 is LQKENI. The V and J ends lost 0 bases and 0 bases respectively, with 6 bases between them. In the original workflow: Counts of nucleated cells, estimated from reference gene primer amplification, were obtained. Clones were sequenced by immunoSEQ multiplex PCR, and TCRdb holds only the in-frame ones, with some missing. V and J calls plus clone size are reproduced from that table; the DNA served to infer D and trimming. The sample contains around 180,000 clones, more than 80% of which appear only once.

The sequence came from a man aged 45-65 years who had recovered from COVID-19. This chain joins TRBV18 and TRBJ1-3; D gene unclear. The sample consisted of PBMCs or T cells enriched from blood (not recorded which). CDR3: CASSPPSASGNTIYF. CDR3 nucleotide sequence: TGTGCCAGCTCACCACCAAGCGCCTCTGGAAACACCATATATTTT. Looking up the rest from reference TRBV18 and TRBJ1-3 gives the full variable domain: NAGVMQNPRHLVRRRGQEARLRCSPMKGHSHVYWYRQLPEEGLKFMVYLQKENIIDESGMPKERFSAEFPKEGPSILRIQQVVRGDSAAYFCASSPPSASGNTIYFGEGSWLTVV.